This entry is about one T cell receptor beta chain. Its cognate antigen is unknown. Germline CDR1 is SGHVS and CDR2 is FQNEAQ. V was trimmed by 4 bases and J by 7 bases, leaving 14 bases between them. This CDR3 is 14 amino acids long. Noted time point: week 11, during vaccination. Topical imiquimod was applied with each vaccine dose, which held 300 ug of mutant IDH1 20-mer peptide. Those who donated had recent WHO grade 3 or 4 IDH1-mutant, ATRX-lost astrocytomas. Assay used: immunoSEQ multiplex PCR; TCRdb lists only in-frame clones, some missing. The sample has 100,000 to 120,000 clones; 90% are singletons. The sample belongs to a study of a mutant IDH1 vaccine in newly diagnosed glioma. Across the whole study: Vaccines began 4-6 weeks after radiotherapy alone, or with temozolomide cycles.

Findings of the study overall: In roughly 93% of patients, immune responses induced by the vaccine occurred.

The chain carries TRBV7-8 and TRBJ2-1; D may be TRBD1 (6 bases). This clonotype was obtained from a woman between 45 and 60 years old with glioma. This sample comprised PBMCs, obtained from a glioma patient whose treatment included an IDH1 peptide vaccine. The CDR3 reads CASSSTGNRNEQFF. For the CDR3, the DNA is TGTGCCAGCAGCTCAACAGGGAATCGTAATGAGCAGTTCTTC.